This T cell receptor (beta chain) was captured in a study of OX40 agonist ivuxolimab in advanced cancers. Study outcomes and limitations: Some patients without response likewise showed low normalized clonal expansion. Relatively little clonal expansion, among the lowest observed, appeared in partial responders at 0.1-3.0 mg/kg.

Method: immunoSEQ multiplex PCR; TCRdb's copy keeps in-frame clones and lacks some. This table has around 61,000 clones, 84% appearing once. Trimming removed 3 bases from V and 0 bases from J; junction bases left unmatched: 5. The CDR3 loop spans 18 amino acids. Germline V gene lookup returns CDR1 SGHAT and CDR2 FQNNGV. Details on this clone: Its antigen is not known.

This clonotype was sampled from an adult with an advanced solid tumor such as melanoma, head and neck, liver or kidney cancer. The input for sequencing was CD4+ or CD8+ T cells sorted from blood, taken in a trial of the OX40 agonist ivuxolimab. V is TRBV11-2 and J is TRBJ2-5, with 15 bases identical to TRBD2. CDR3 in DNA: TGTGCCAGCAGCTTTTTTGGGACTAGCGGGAGGTACCAAGAGACCCAGTACTTC. This codes for CASSFFGTSGRYQETQYF. Full variable domain (remainder filled in from reference TRBV11-2 and TRBJ2-5): EAGVAQSPRYKIIEKRQSVAFWCNPISGHATLYWYQQILGQGPKLLIQFQNNGVVDDSQLPKDRFSAERLKGVDSTLKIQPAKLEDSAVYLCASSFFGTSGRYQETQYFGPGTRLLVL.